These 11 T cell receptor beta chains originate from one sample sequenced in a study of CD8 T cells in ankylosing spondylitis. Notes on the study in general: Blood of patients with ankylosing spondylitis appeared to be characterized by a TCR beta motif of eight highly homologous variants.

No antigen is known for these receptors. From the 5' RACE reads, TCRdb called clonotypes with MiXCR, one entry per CDR3 protein. The sample lists hundreds of thousands of distinct CDR3 sequences, 15% to 20% seen once, with approximately 40% in the top ten. The material sequenced was blood, either unsorted or a sorted T cell fraction (not recorded which). These receptors all stem from a male donor with ankylosing spondylitis.

A single count supports this clonotype. The chain is built from TRBV5-1 and TRBJ1-3, with D unresolved. V was clipped by 2 bases and J by 0 bases, with 12 bases between them. Germline CDR1 and CDR2: SGHRS and YFSETQ. The CDR3 is made up of 16 amino acids. The CDR3 reads CASSFSDLNSGNTIYF. CDR3 nucleotide sequence: TGCGCCAGCAGCTTCTCCGACCTCAACTCTGGAAACACCATATATTTT.

This clonotype was seen a few times. The gene calls are TRBV28 and TRBJ2-7, with D perhaps matching TRBD1 (6 bases). This CDR3 region has 16 residues. Germline V gives CDR1 MDHEN, CDR2 SYDVKM. V lost 3 bases, J lost 1 base, and 16 bases lay in between. CDR3 region: CASSFVGATKSYEQYF. CDR3 DNA: TGTGCCAGCAGTTTTGTGGGGGCGACAAAATCCTACGAGCAGTACTTC.

Regarding this clonotype: Its ends do not fully match the called genes, so a read error is possible. The rearrangement uses TRBV15 and TRBJ1-2, with TRBD1 as a possible D gene (5 bases). Per the germline V gene, CDR1 is LNHNV and CDR2 is YYDKDF (reference sequence). This CDR3 is built from 15 residues. The CDR3 loop is CATSPTTDSNFGYTF. The CDR3 nucleotides are TGTGCCACCAGCCCAACGACAGATTCTAACTTTGGCTACACCTTC. The full variable domain, its missing parts supplied by reference TRBV15 and TRBJ1-2, is DAMVIQNPRYQVTQFGKPVTLSCSQTLNHNVMYWYQQKSSQAPKLLFHYYDKDFNNEADTPDNFQSRRPNTSFCFLDIRSPGLGDTAMYLCATSPTTDSNFGYTFGSGTRLTVV.

This clonotype was counted between two and nine times. V usage is TRBV4-2 and J usage is TRBJ1-5; no clear D. Germline V gene data show CDR1 as LGHNA and CDR2 as YNFKEQ. The CDR3 is 13 amino acids. Trimming took 1 base from V and 5 from J, leaving 6 bases between them. The DNA of the CDR3 is TGTGCCAGCAGCCAAGTCCTATATCAGCCCCAGCATTTT. This codes for CASSQVLYQPQHF.

This chain links TRBV4-1 with TRBJ2-3, with TRBD1 matching over 8 bases. Germline-derived CDR1 and CDR2 are MGHRA and YSYEKL. The CDR3 is 17 amino acids. After removal of 4 bases from V and 3 bases from J, the junction contained 12 bases not matched to a gene. The CDR3 nucleotides are TGCGCCAGCAGCCCCCAGATAGAGACAGGGGAAACAGATACGCAGTATTTT. Protein product: CASSPQIETGETDTQYF.

This clonotype was counted a few times. The chain links TRBV7-9 to TRBJ1-1; TRBD1 is a possible D gene (5 bases). V was cut by 2 bases and J by 8 bases, with 15 bases left in between. Germline CDR1 reads SEHNR; CDR2 reads FQNEAQ (reference sequence). The CDR3 runs 14 residues. This chain's CDR3 is CASSLFSGTVEAFF. The CDR3 bases are TGTGCCAGCAGCTTATTTTCGGGGACCGTCGAAGCTTTCTTT. The whole variable domain, remainder taken from reference TRBV7-9 and TRBJ1-1, is DTGVSQNPRHKITKRGQNVTFRCDPISEHNRLYWYRQTLGQGPEFLTYFQNEAQLEKSRLLSDRFSAERPKGSFSTLEIQRTEQGDSAMYLCASSLFSGTVEAFFGQGTRLTVV.

This clonotype was counted only a few times. This chain connects TRBV12-3 or TRBV12-4 to TRBJ2-7, with 10 positions matching TRBD1. The CDR3 is made up of 13 amino acids. V lost 8 bases and J lost 7; bases outside the gene matches: 8. The DNA for the CDR3 is TGTGCCAGCCTGGGACAGGGGAGAAGAGAGCAGTACTTC. Translation: CASLGQGRREQYF.

This sequence joins TRBV5-1 and TRBJ1-1; D is uncertain. Germline CDR1 and CDR2: SGHRS and YFSETQ. V lost 0 bases and J lost 1, with 10 bases in between. The CDR3 totals 15 residues. The CDR3: CASSLDNWGNTEAFF. The CDR3 DNA reads as TGCGCCAGCAGCTTGGACAATTGGGGGAACACTGAAGCTTTCTTT.

V usage is TRBV11-2 and J usage is TRBJ2-5, with 12 bases aligning to TRBD2. The CDR3 runs to 15 residues. Germline V CDR1 and CDR2: SGHAT, FQNNGV. Trimming removed 4 bases from V and 5 bases from J; junction bases left unmatched: 5. The CDR3 sequence is CASSSASGRVETQYF. CDR3 DNA: TGTGCCAGCAGCTCTGCTAGCGGGAGGGTGGAGACCCAGTACTTC.

The chain combines TRBV11-1 with TRBJ1-6; TRBD1 aligns across 10 bases. V was clipped by 5 bases and J by 0 bases; unmatched bases: 7. Germline-derived CDR1 and CDR2 are SGHAT and FQDESV (reference sequence). This CDR3 is 18 amino acids long. CDR3 protein: CASSPAGTGDSYNSPLHF. CDR3 in DNA: TGTGCCAGCAGCCCGGCGGGGACAGGGGACTCCTATAATTCACCCCTCCACTTT.

This clonotype was observed at least ten times. CDR3 sequence reads: CASSQGQNTGELFF. In DNA, the CDR3 is TGTGCCAGCAGCCAGGGACAGAACACCGGGGAGCTGTTTTTT. The chain has TRBV7-9 and TRBJ2-2; maybe TRBD1 (6 bases). The CDR3 is 14 amino acids. The germline gives CDR1 SEHNR, CDR2 FQNEAQ (reference sequence). V gave up 5 bases and J gave up 1 base, with 8 bases separating them.